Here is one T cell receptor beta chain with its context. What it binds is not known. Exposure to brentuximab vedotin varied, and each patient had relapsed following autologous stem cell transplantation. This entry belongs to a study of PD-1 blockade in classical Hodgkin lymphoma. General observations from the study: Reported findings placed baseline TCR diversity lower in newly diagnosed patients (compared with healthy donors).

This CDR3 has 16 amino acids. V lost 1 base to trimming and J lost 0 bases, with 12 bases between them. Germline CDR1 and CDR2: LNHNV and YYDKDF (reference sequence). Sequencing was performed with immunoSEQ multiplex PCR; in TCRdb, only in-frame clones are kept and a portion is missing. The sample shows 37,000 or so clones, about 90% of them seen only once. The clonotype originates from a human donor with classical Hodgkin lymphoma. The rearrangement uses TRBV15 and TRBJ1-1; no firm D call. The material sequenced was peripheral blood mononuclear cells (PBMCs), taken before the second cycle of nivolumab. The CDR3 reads CATSRGKLTVNTEAFF. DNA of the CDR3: TGTGCCACCAGCAGAGGTAAACTAACAGTGAACACTGAAGCTTTCTTT.